The 14 T cell receptor beta chains in this list originate from one sample, sequenced in a study of T cell clonotyping in hematopoietic cell transplantation. Time point in this sample: recipient sample about 28 days before transplant, after cytoreduction. Produced via immunoSEQ multiplex PCR; TCRdb's table is partial and in-frame only. The sample has approximately 46,000 clones, 80% to 90% seen once. Sequenced material: peripheral blood mononuclear cells, taken before stem cell transplant. These receptors were taken from a man between 60 and 70 years old with biphenotypic leukemia. Some clones in this sample may be carry-over from other donors' samples.

V gene TRBV5-1 combines with J gene TRBJ2-7; D remains unclear. V lost 7 bases, J lost 0 bases, and 14 bases lay in between. This CDR3 contains 14 residues. The germline V gene has CDR1 SGHRS and CDR2 YFSETQ. The CDR3 here is CASSSDGSSYEQYF. CDR3 coding DNA: TGCGCCAGCTCGTCGGACGGTAGCTCCTACGAGCAGTACTTC. Supplemented by reference TRBV5-1 and TRBJ2-7, the full variable domain reads KAGVTQTPRYLIKTRGQQVTLSCSPISGHRSVSWYQQTPGQGLQFLFEYFSETQRNKGNFPGRFSGRQFSNSRSEMNVSTLELGDSALYLCASSSDGSSYEQYFGPGTRLTVT.

This sequence joins TRBV28 and TRBJ1-2; D possibly corresponds to TRBD1 (5 bases). CDR3 length: 13 amino acids. The ends were cut back, 10 bases at V and 4 bases at J, with 16 bases in the middle. Per the germline V gene, CDR1 is MDHEN and CDR2 is SYDVKM. CDR3 sequence: CAIPKGRGYGYTF. In nucleotides, the CDR3 is TGTGCCATCCCAAAGGGGAGGGGCTATGGCTACACCTTC.

The chain carries TRBV18 and TRBJ2-3; possibly TRBD1 for D (6 bases). V was cut by 1 base and J by 1 base, with 15 bases left in between. The CDR3 sequence is 17 residues long. The germline CDR1 and CDR2 sequences are KGHSH and LQKENI. Written as DNA, the CDR3 is TGTGCCAGCTCACCACGCGGATACGCAGGGGGCACAGATACGCAGTATTTT. The encoded protein is CASSPRGYAGGTDTQYF.

The chain couples TRBV5-1 to TRBJ1-1; D unresolved. The length of the CDR3 is 15 residues. CDR1 SGHRS and CDR2 YFSETQ come from the germline V gene. Deletions cut 5 bases from V and 4 bases from J, with 18 bases between. The CDR3, as DNA: TGCGCCAGCAGGGTCTTCCCATCCCCGACCACTGAAGCTTTCTTT. Translated, it gives CASRVFPSPTTEAFF.

This clone has just a few counts. The chain uses TRBV2 and TRBJ2-7; 8 bases match TRBD2. The CDR3 is 12 amino acids. V lost 7 bases and J lost 6; bases outside the gene matches: 5. CDR1 SNHLY and CDR2 FYNNEI come from the germline V gene. In nucleotides, the CDR3 is TGTGCCAGCACTGTAGCGGGGACCGAGCAGTACTTC. It translates to CASTVAGTEQYF.

The chain employs TRBV6-5 and TRBJ2-7; D might be TRBD1 (5 bases). The CDR3 has 12 residues. CDR1 is MNHEY and CDR2 is SVGAGI in the germline V gene. V was pared by 6 bases and J by 0 bases, with 6 bases between. The CDR3 region is CASRDTSYEQYF. The CDR3 DNA is TGTGCCAGCAGGGACACCTCCTACGAGCAGTACTTC.

This clone was detected a few times. The chain is built from TRBV5-4 and TRBJ2-7; the match to TRBD2 covers 11 bases. The CDR3 has 15 amino acids. The germline V gene encodes CDR1 SGHNT and CDR2 YYREEE (reference sequence). V dropped 5 bases and J dropped 2; count of bases not matched to a gene: 6. In DNA, the CDR3 is TGTGCCAGCAGATATGGGACTAGCGGCCCCTACGAGCAGTACTTC. Its protein is CASRYGTSGPYEQYF.

This clone was counted a few times. This chain connects TRBV9 to TRBJ2-2; 8 bases align to TRBD1. J lost 5 bases, V lost 4 bases, and 7 bases had no gene match. The CDR3 runs 15 residues. The V gene's germline CDR1 is SGDLS and CDR2 YYNGEE. CDR3 protein: CASSIDRGWTGELFF. The CDR3, as DNA: TGTGCCAGCAGCATAGACAGGGGTTGGACCGGGGAGCTGTTTTTT.

The J gene is TRBJ2-2, the V gene TRBV27; D gene uncertain. Germline lookup yields CDR1 MNHEY and CDR2 SMNVEV (reference sequence). Deletions cut 6 bases from V and 7 bases from J, with 18 bases between. The CDR3 has 15 residues. The CDR3 sequence: CASRLRVLFGGELFF. The CDR3 region has the DNA TGTGCCAGCAGGTTAAGGGTTTTGTTTGGCGGGGAGCTGTTTTTT.

V gene TRBV5-4 combines with J gene TRBJ2-7, with 8 bases that match TRBD1. The CDR3 extends over 13 amino acids. Germline V gives CDR1 SGHNT, CDR2 YYREEE (reference sequence). V lost 6 bases and J lost 6; bases outside the gene matches: 8. In nucleotides, the CDR3 is TGTGCCAGCAACCTGAAGGACAGGGTCGAGCAGTACTTC. Residues: CASNLKDRVEQYF.

A note on this clone: The junction shows a germline mismatch at one end, possibly a read error. CDR3 amino acids: CASSSGTSETQYF. For the CDR3, the DNA is TGTGCTAGCAGCTCCGGGACCAGCGAGACCCAGTACTTC. The rearrangement links TRBV7-7 to TRBJ2-5; tentatively, D is TRBD1 or TRBD2 (5 bases each). Germline assignment: CDR1 SSHAT and CDR2 FNYEAQ (reference sequence). This CDR3 is 13 amino acids long.

The rearrangement joins TRBV6-5 to TRBJ1-1; D is unclear. The CDR3 is 12 residues long. With 6 bases removed from V and 5 bases from J, the gap between germline ends came to 10 bases. Germline loops: CDR1 MNHEY, CDR2 SVGAGI. The CDR3 DNA follows: TGTGCCAGCAGGAGTCAATGGACTGAAGCTTTCTTT. Its protein product is CASRSQWTEAFF.

This chain connects TRBV7-9 to TRBJ2-7; D is unclear. Germline CDR1 is SEHNR and CDR2 is FQNEAQ (reference sequence). Trimming cost V 1 base and J 0 bases, with 7 bases left between them. The CDR3 sequence is 14 residues long. This CDR3 reads CASSLVGRSYEQYF. The CDR3 DNA reads TGTGCCAGCAGCTTAGTGGGCCGCTCCTACGAGCAGTACTTC.

The chain uses TRBV9 and TRBJ2-7, with 8 bases aligning to TRBD1. The CDR3 covers 13 residues. The junction had 2 bases not matched to a gene; V was cut back by 3 bases and J by 3 bases. Germline-derived CDR1 and CDR2 are SGDLS and YYNGEE. This CDR3 is CASSEGQDYEQYF. CDR3 bases: TGTGCCAGCAGCGAGGGACAGGACTACGAGCAGTACTTC.